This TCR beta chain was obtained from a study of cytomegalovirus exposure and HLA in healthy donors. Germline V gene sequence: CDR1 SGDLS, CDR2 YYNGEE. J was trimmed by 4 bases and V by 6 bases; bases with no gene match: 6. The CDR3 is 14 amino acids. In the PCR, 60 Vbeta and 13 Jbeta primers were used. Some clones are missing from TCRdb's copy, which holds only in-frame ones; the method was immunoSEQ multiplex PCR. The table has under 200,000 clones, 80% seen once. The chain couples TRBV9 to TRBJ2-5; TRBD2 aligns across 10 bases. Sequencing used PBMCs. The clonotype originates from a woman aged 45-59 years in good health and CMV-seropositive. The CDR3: CASNSGRAIETQYF. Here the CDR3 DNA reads TGTGCCAGCAACAGCGGGAGGGCCATAGAGACCCAGTACTTC.